One sample yielded the 15 T cell receptor beta chains listed below, sequenced in a study of blood T cell repertoires in COVID-19. Method: immunoSEQ multiplex PCR; TCRdb's copy keeps in-frame clones and lacks some. The data show 140,000 or so clones, with around 84% seen just once and roughly 5% held by the top ten. The sequencing sample was made of peripheral blood. These receptors originate from a human donor in a cohort sampled during active COVID-19.

This clone was recorded once. The chain links TRBV7-8 to TRBJ2-2, with 10 bases that match TRBD1. V gave up 5 bases and J gave up 1 base; unmatched junction bases: 4. Germline CDR1 SGHVS, CDR2 FQNEAQ. CDR3 length: 16 amino acids. This CDR3 reads CASSPRDRGNTGELFF. The CDR3 coding sequence is TGTGCCAGCAGCCCCCGGGACAGGGGGAACACCGGGGAGCTGTTTTTT.

The rearrangement joins TRBV11-2 to TRBJ2-5; 10 bases are a match to TRBD2. The junction had 7 bases not matched to a gene; V was cut back by 0 bases and J by 6 bases. The CDR3 contains 16 residues. CDR1 and CDR2 (germline): SGHAT, FQNNGV. CDR3 amino acids: CASSLDRLAGAQTQYF. CDR3 bases: TGTGCCAGCAGCTTAGATCGGCTAGCGGGAGCACAGACCCAGTACTTC.

This rearrangement joins TRBV6-1 to TRBJ1-2; D remains unclear. CDR3 length: 14 amino acids. Germline V gene data show CDR1 as MNHNS and CDR2 as SASEGT. The ends were cut back, 3 bases at V and 6 bases at J, with 14 bases in the middle. In DNA, the CDR3 is TGTGCCAGCAGTGATCGAGGGAGGTTACATGGCTACACCTTC. Protein: CASSDRGRLHGYTF.

The chain joins TRBV28 to TRBJ2-7; 7 nucleotides align to TRBD2. The CDR3 contains 15 residues. V gave up 1 base and J gave up 5 bases; unmatched junction bases: 8. Germline V CDR1 and CDR2: MDHEN, SYDVKM. CDR3 protein: CASSLSGGGPHEQYF. Here the CDR3 DNA reads TGTGCCAGCAGTTTATCTGGGGGAGGGCCTCACGAGCAGTACTTC.

The chain couples TRBV5-6 to TRBJ2-5, with D possibly matching TRBD2 (6 bases). The CDR3 is made up of 16 amino acids. The ends were cut back, 0 bases at V and 1 base at J, with 13 bases in the middle. Germline V gene lookup returns CDR1 SGHDT and CDR2 YYEEEE. The DNA of the CDR3 is TGTGCCAGCAGCTTGGTACGGGGGACCCCCCAAGAGACCCAGTACTTC. This translates into CASSLVRGTPQETQYF.

CDR3 coding DNA: TGTGCCAGCAGCTTGGGGACAGGGGCGAATCAGCCCCAGCATTTT. Its translation is CASSLGTGANQPQHF. The chain links TRBV5-5 to TRBJ1-5; 9 positions agree with TRBD1. CDR1 is SGHKS, CDR2 YYEKEE, per germline (reference sequence). The CDR3 loop spans 15 amino acids. With 0 bases clipped from V and 4 bases from J, the junction kept 2 bases outside the gene matches.

This chain joins TRBV5-1 and TRBJ2-1; 10 bases are shared with TRBD2. V lost 3 bases and J lost 8; bases outside the gene matches: 8. Germline V CDR1 and CDR2: SGHRS, YFSETQ. The CDR3 is made up of 15 amino acids. CDR3: CASSSSGTSDHEQFF. The CDR3 DNA is TGCGCCAGCAGCTCTTCCGGGACTAGCGATCATGAGCAGTTCTTC.

CDR3 residues: CASSRDRGRDEQYF. In DNA, the CDR3 is TGCGCCAGCAGCCGCGACAGGGGGCGCGACGAGCAGTACTTC. V is TRBV4-1 and J is TRBJ2-7, with TRBD1 matching over 10 bases. Germline CDR1 reads MGHRA; CDR2 reads YSYEKL. The V gene end was trimmed by 4 bases and the J gene end by 5 bases; junction bases not matched to a gene: 5. This CDR3 is built from 14 residues.

The V call is TRBV30, the J call TRBJ1-6; no clear D gene. Trimming pared 0 bases from V and 7 bases from J, leaving 16 bases between. The CDR3 totals 16 residues. Germline CDR1 reads GTSNPN; CDR2 reads SVGIG (reference sequence). For the CDR3, the DNA is TGTGCCTGGAGTGTGGAGGGAGTTAGAAGGAATTCACCCCTCCACTTT. It yields the protein CAWSVEGVRRNSPLHF.

The rearrangement joins TRBV5-4 to TRBJ2-1; TRBD2 aligns across 15 bases. V dropped 4 bases and J dropped 9; count of bases not matched to a gene: 11. CDR3 size: 17 residues. Germline V gene data show CDR1 as SGHNT and CDR2 as YYREEE (reference sequence). CDR3 amino acids: CASSVGLAGGPFLEQFF. CDR3 DNA: TGTGCCAGCAGCGTCGGACTAGCGGGAGGGCCTTTTCTTGAGCAGTTCTTC.

V gene TRBV5-1 combines with J gene TRBJ2-1; 15 bases align to TRBD2. The V and J ends lost 5 bases and 0 bases, in that order; junction bases with no gene match: 15. Germline lookup yields CDR1 SGHRS and CDR2 YFSETQ. The CDR3 is 21 residues long. CDR3 nucleotide sequence: TGCGCCAGCAGTCCCACGCGCGGGACTAGCGGGGGGCATACCTCCTACAATGAGCAGTTCTTC. It yields the protein CASSPTRGTSGGHTSYNEQFF.

This chain joins TRBV11-2 and TRBJ2-5; D perhaps matches TRBD2 (6 bases). Trimming cost V 5 bases and J 5 bases, with 12 bases left between them. The germline gives CDR1 SGHAT, CDR2 FQNNGV. The CDR3 sequence is 13 residues long. CDR3 region: CASSTTRLETQYF. CDR3 bases: TGTGCCAGCAGCACGACTAGGTTGGAGACCCAGTACTTC.

The chain links TRBV27 to TRBJ2-1, with 12 bases lining up with TRBD2. The V segment lost 6 bases and the J segment 1 base; nucleotides outside the gene matches: 4. The CDR3 spans 16 residues. CDR1 is MNHEY, CDR2 SMNVEV, per germline (reference sequence). In DNA form, the CDR3 reads TGTGCCAGCAGCCCGACTAGCGGGAGTTCCTACAATGAGCAGTTCTTC. It is translated as CASSPTSGSSYNEQFF.

The rearrangement joins TRBV7-9 to TRBJ2-1; the match to TRBD1 covers 7 bases. Per the germline V gene, CDR1 is SEHNR and CDR2 is FQNEAQ (reference sequence). There are 15 residues in the CDR3. Losses at the gene ends were 5 bases for V and 0 bases for J; bases not matched to a gene: 4. CDR3 sequence (DNA): TGTGCCAGCAGCCCTCAGGGGGTCTCCTACAATGAGCAGTTCTTC. Amino acids: CASSPQGVSYNEQFF. The entire variable domain, with the rest obtained from reference TRBV7-9 and TRBJ2-1, is as follows: DTGVSQNPRHKITKRGQNVTFRCDPISEHNRLYWYRQTLGQGPEFLTYFQNEAQLEKSRLLSDRFSAERPKGSFSTLEIQRTEQGDSAMYLCASSPQGVSYNEQFFGPGTRLTVL.

The chain uses TRBV6-5 and TRBJ2-1; tentatively, D is TRBD2 (5 bases). This CDR3 contains 16 residues. With 4 bases removed from V and 0 bases from J, the gap between germline ends came to 13 bases. Germline V CDR1 and CDR2: MNHEY, SVGAGI. CDR3 residues: CASSSQDWSSYNEQFF. In DNA form, the CDR3 reads TGTGCCAGCAGTTCTCAGGACTGGAGCTCCTACAATGAGCAGTTCTTC.